Each of the 2 T cell receptor beta chains below was sequenced from the same sample in a study of blood T cell repertoires in COVID-19. TCRdb's copy holds only in-frame clones and misses some; the assay was immunoSEQ multiplex PCR. The profile shows around 300,000 clones, approximately 86% of them singletons. Sequenced: peripheral blood. The source is a woman aged 65 to 85 with COVID-19, enrolled during active disease.

The chain has TRBV19 and TRBJ1-5; no definite D call. Germline CDR1 and CDR2: LNHDA and SQIVND (reference sequence). This CDR3 is built from 15 residues. The V gene lost 5 bases and the J gene lost 3 bases, with 14 bases spanning the gap. The CDR3 nucleotides are TGTGCCAGTAGTCTCCCAAACTTCTTCAATCAGCCCCAGCATTTT. It is translated as CASSLPNFFNQPQHF. The complete variable domain, with remaining parts taken from reference TRBV19 and TRBJ1-5, reads DGGITQSPKYLFRKEGQNVTLSCEQNLNHDAMYWYRQDPGQGLRLIYYSQIVNDFQKGDIAEGYSVSREKKESFPLTVTSAQKNPTAFYLCASSLPNFFNQPQHFGDGTRLSIL.

As concerns this clone: Other DNA sequences from this sample encode an identical CDR3 as well. The V and J genes are TRBV30 and TRBJ2-7, with D tentatively TRBD2 (5 bases). The CDR3 loop spans 11 amino acids. Per germline, CDR1 GTSNPN and CDR2 SVGIG (reference sequence). Trimming pared 6 bases from V and 4 bases from J, leaving 10 bases between. CDR3 amino acids: CACGRGYEQYF. CDR3 nucleotide sequence: TGTGCCTGCGGGCGCGGGTACGAGCAGTACTTC.